A single T cell receptor beta chain is shown here with its context. Its target is unknown. This specimen comes from a study of T cell clones after liver transplantation. Study-wide background: A pre-transplant mixed lymphocyte reaction with TCRbeta sequencing defined graft-donor-reactive clones followed in post-transplant blood.

Findings and limits, study-wide: Graft donor-reactive T cells possibly entered the graft instead of undergoing deletion.

Trimming took 5 bases from V and 4 from J; bases not matched to a gene: 2. Germline values: CDR1 SGHRS, CDR2 YFSETQ. This CDR3 region has 14 residues. Sequenced by immunoSEQ multiplex PCR; TCRdb stores in-frame clones only, minus some. The sample consists of nearly 55,000 clones, 65% to 85% of them appearing once. CD3+CD4+ and CD3+CD8+ cells were FACS-sorted from thawed unstimulated PBMCs. The chain uses TRBV5-1 and TRBJ2-1; 11 bases align to TRBD2. Here the sequenced sample was CD4+ T cells from blood, taken before liver transplant. This clonotype was obtained from a human donor who received a liver transplant. CDR3 sequence (DNA): TGCGCCAGCAGACTAGCGGGGGCATACAATGAGCAGTTCTTC. This translates into CASRLAGAYNEQFF.